This is a list of T cell receptor beta chains from one sample in a study of response to subunit inactivated influenza vaccine. One entry per CDR3 protein, called by TCRdb with MiXCR from the RT-PCR reads. The sample records more than 700,000 distinct CDR3 sequences, over 20% being singletons. The source was PBMCs from blood, collected about 5 days after vaccination. The source of these receptors is a man aged 45-65 years who received an inactivated influenza vaccine. Each CDR3 is given with its conserved first and last residue. The D gene is left open where the match is weak. Expanded clones get a size class; other rows say once, few or many, or leave the size out.

medium-sized	TRBV7-2	.	TRBJ2-7	CASSLIGLVAYEQYF	TGTGCCAGCAGCTTAATCGGGCTAGTCGCCTACGAGCAGTACTTC
many	TRBV4-2	TRBD2	TRBJ2-2	CASSRSGRAGELFF	TGTGCCAGCAGCAGGAGCGGGAGGGCCGGGGAGCTGTTTTTT
.	TRBV5-4	TRBD2	TRBJ2-7	CASSSRGTSSYEQYF	TGTGCCAGCAGCTCTCGCGGGACTAGCTCCTACGAGCAGTACTTC
few	TRBV12-3/TRBV12-4	.	TRBJ2-5	CASSLKTEKETQYF	TGTGCCAGCAGTTTAAAGACAGAGAAAGAGACCCAGTACTTC
few	TRBV9	TRBD1	TRBJ2-7	CASSRGQGAHEQYF	TGTGCCAGCAGCCGAGGACAGGGGGCCCACGAGCAGTACTTC
.	TRBV7-9	.	TRBJ1-5	CASSLAQGGGNQPQHF	TGTGCCAGCAGCTTAGCCCAGGGAGGTGGCAATCAGCCCCAGCATTTT
.	TRBV20-1	TRBD1	TRBJ2-7	CSARDLQGRTGKNEQYF	TGCAGTGCTAGAGATCTCCAAGGTCGGACAGGGAAAAACGAGCAGTACTTC
.	TRBV18	TRBD1	TRBJ1-2	CASSPDRGGPYGYTF	TGTGCCAGCTCACCTGACAGGGGAGGACCCTATGGCTACACCTTC
.	TRBV7-9	TRBD1	TRBJ1-1	CASSLGGTGRATEAFF	TGTGCCAGCAGCTTAGGGGGGACAGGGCGGGCGACTGAAGCTTTCTTT
.	TRBV29-1	.	TRBJ2-5	CSAYTGYAQETQYF	TGCAGCGCCTACACCGGGTACGCTCAAGAGACCCAGTACTTC
many	TRBV6-2/TRBV6-3	TRBD1	TRBJ2-3	CASSYSTGSRTDTQYF	TGTGCCAGCAGTTACTCGACAGGGAGTAGGACAGATACGCAGTATTTT
.	TRBV12-3/TRBV12-4	.	TRBJ2-3	CASSFVGEGTDTQYF	TGTGCCAGCAGTTTTGTGGGAGAGGGCACAGATACGCAGTATTTT
few	TRBV5-6	.	TRBJ2-3	CASSSLEATDTQYF	TGTGCCAGCAGCTCCCTAGAGGCCACAGATACGCAGTATTTT
.	TRBV5-8	.	TRBJ1-1	CASSSGQMNTEAFF	TGTGCCAGCAGCTCTGGACAGATGAACACTGAAGCTTTCTTT
few	TRBV7-2	TRBD2	TRBJ2-1	CASSLTSRAGEQFF	TGTGCCAGCAGCCTGACTAGCAGGGCCGGTGAGCAGTTCTTC
.	TRBV28	TRBD1	TRBJ1-5	CASSLAGGTNQPQHF	TGTGCCAGCAGTTTAGCAGGGGGAACAAATCAGCCCCAGCATTTT
.	TRBV7-9	TRBD1	TRBJ2-5	CASSQGQGKETQYF	TGTGCCAGCAGCCAGGGACAGGGGAAAGAGACCCAGTACTTC
.	TRBV6-2/TRBV6-3	TRBD2	TRBJ2-1	CASSYQRGLIAGGTYNEQFF	TGTGCCAGCAGTTACCAACGCGGGCTGATAGCGGGAGGGACCTACAATGAGCAGTTCTTC
.	TRBV20-1	.	TRBJ1-4	CSARTGGNEKLFF	TGCAGTGCTAGGACAGGCGGTAATGAAAAACTGTTTTTT
few	TRBV7-6	.	TRBJ2-5	CASSFSTQGSIQETQYF	TGTGCCAGCAGCTTTTCGACACAGGGATCTATACAAGAGACCCAGTACTTC
few	TRBV7-3	.	TRBJ2-2	CATRGTGELFF	TGTGCCACTCGGGGAACCGGGGAGCTGTTTTTT
few	TRBV12-3/TRBV12-4	TRBD2	TRBJ2-3	CASSLESGVTDTQYF	TGTGCCAGCAGTTTAGAAAGCGGGGTGACAGATACGCAGTATTTT
few	TRBV27	TRBD1	TRBJ2-5	CASSRQGVLETQYF	TGTGCCAGCAGTCGACAGGGGGTTCTAGAGACCCAGTACTTC
.	TRBV5-1	.	TRBJ2-5	CASSLGTDQKETQYF	TGCGCCAGCAGCTTGGGGACAGACCAGAAAGAGACCCAGTACTTC
.	TRBV7-2	TRBD1	TRBJ2-2	CASSLVSGRGHTGELFF	TGTGCCAGCAGCTTAGTCAGTGGCAGGGGGCACACCGGGGAGCTGTTTTTT
few	TRBV20-1	.	TRBJ2-1	CSAFEFISYNEQFF	TGCAGTGCTTTCGAATTTATTTCCTACAATGAGCAGTTCTTC
few	TRBV4-3	.	TRBJ1-1	CASSHLSNVGAEAFF	TGCGCCAGCAGCCACCTGTCTAATGTAGGTGCTGAAGCTTTCTTT
.	TRBV6-5	TRBD2	TRBJ2-1	CASSYSGLAARSSYNEQFF	TGTGCCAGCAGTTACTCGGGACTAGCAGCTCGCAGCTCCTACAATGAGCAGTTCTTC
.	TRBV12-3/TRBV12-4	.	TRBJ1-5	CASRGSPETKPQHF	TGTGCCAGCAGGGGGTCACCGGAGACAAAGCCCCAGCATTTT
.	TRBV12-3/TRBV12-4	TRBD1	TRBJ2-5	CASRKTGPETQYF	TGTGCCAGCAGGAAGACAGGGCCTGAGACCCAGTACTTC
.	TRBV7-3	TRBD2	TRBJ2-1	CASSFDGAGSNNEQFF	TGTGCCAGCAGCTTCGATGGAGCGGGGTCCAACAATGAGCAGTTCTTC
.	TRBV20-1	TRBD2	TRBJ2-3	CSASGTSRDTQYF	TGCAGTGCTAGTGGGACTAGCAGAGATACGCAGTATTTT
few	TRBV3-1	.	TRBJ2-1	CASSHLDYNEQFF	TGTGCCAGCAGCCATCTAGATTACAATGAGCAGTTCTTC
.	TRBV30	.	TRBJ2-2	CAWSGGSQGRLSNTGELFF	TGTGCCTGGAGTGGGGGGAGTCAGGGCCGACTTTCGAACACCGGGGAGCTGTTTTTT
.	TRBV5-1	TRBD1	TRBJ2-5	CASSIQGAAAETQYF	TGCGCCAGCAGTATACAGGGGGCAGCGGCAGAGACCCAGTACTTC
few	TRBV20-1	TRBD2	TRBJ2-3	CSAKAPSGGTDTQYF	TGCAGTGCTAAAGCCCCTAGCGGCGGCACAGATACGCAGTATTTT
once	TRBV7-9	TRBD2	TRBJ2-7	CASSSGLAGGHEQYF	TGTGCCAGCAGCTCCGGACTAGCGGGAGGCCACGAGCAGTACTTC
.	TRBV6-5	TRBD1	TRBJ1-1	CASSSMRQGSTGGTEAFF	TGTGCCAGCAGTTCTATGCGACAGGGTAGTACCGGTGGCACTGAAGCTTTCTTT
few	TRBV12-3/TRBV12-4	TRBD1	TRBJ1-2	CASSFSTGNGYTF	TGTGCCAGCAGTTTTTCGACAGGGAATGGCTACACCTTC
.	TRBV12-3/TRBV12-4	.	TRBJ1-3	CASRPDISSGNTIYF	TGTGCCAGCAGACCCGACATTTCCTCTGGAAACACCATATATTTT
.	TRBV5-1	.	TRBJ2-3	CASSPSNTDTQYF	TGCGCCAGCAGCCCCTCCAACACAGATACGCAGTATTTT
.	TRBV12-3/TRBV12-4	TRBD1	TRBJ2-3	CTSSLAYGQGALSDTQYF	TGTACCAGCAGTTTAGCCTATGGACAGGGGGCTTTGTCAGATACGCAGTATTTT
.	TRBV24-1	TRBD2	TRBJ2-3	CATSDPGTSGDGTDTQYF	TGTGCCACCAGTGATCCCGGGACTAGCGGGGACGGGACAGATACGCAGTATTTT
.	TRBV9	.	TRBJ2-3	CASSARLGTDTQYF	TGTGCCAGCAGCGCCCGGTTGGGCACAGATACGCAGTATTTT
many	TRBV4-3	TRBD2	TRBJ2-1	CASSQEWGLAGNYNEQFF	TGCGCCAGCAGCCAAGAGTGGGGACTAGCGGGAAACTACAATGAGCAGTTCTTC
few	TRBV20-1	TRBD2	TRBJ2-7	CSARALAGVPYEQYF	TGCAGTGCTAGAGCCCTAGCGGGAGTCCCGTACGAGCAGTACTTC
.	TRBV11-2	TRBD1	TRBJ2-7	CASSLVGQFSYEQYF	TGTGCCAGCAGCTTAGTGGGACAGTTCTCCTACGAGCAGTACTTC
.	TRBV11-2	TRBD1	TRBJ2-2	CASSISTGTGVAGELFF	TGTGCCAGCAGCATTAGCACCGGGACAGGGGTAGCCGGGGAGCTGTTTTTT
.	TRBV9	TRBD2	TRBJ2-3	CASSVSGRAPTDTQYF	TGTGCCAGCAGCGTTTCCGGGAGGGCCCCCACAGATACGCAGTATTTT